Relative to its sample, the clone carrying this T cell receptor beta chain is medium-sized (0.01 to 0.1%). What it recognizes is unknown. The sample originates from a study of vaccination effects on CD4 cells after COVID-19. Overall study: The cohort was immunized with two doses of either the BNT162b2 or mRNA-1273 vaccine. Study-level results: Early post-infection timepoints were missing from the study, which also had few convalescent patients. Marked clonal contraction of both clone types appeared late after vaccination.

The CDR3 is 14 residues long. The V gene's germline CDR1 is MNHEY and CDR2 SVGAGI. The V and J ends lost 5 bases and 7 bases respectively, with 17 bases between them. The protocol was immunoSEQ multiplex PCR, while the TCRdb copy is restricted to in-frame clones and leaves out a portion. The repertoire holds 40,000 to 45,000 clones, with roughly 70% as singletons. After expansion with viral peptide pools in the ViraFEST assay, antigen-specific CD4+ T cells were sequenced. Around day 10 of culture, CD4+ T cells were separated out. No vaccinee had earlier SARS-CoV-2 infection, and nucleocapsid antibodies were negative. Each culture well received a few million PBMC. These cells were then cultured in IMDM with about 10 IU/ml IL-2 and 9 to 10 ug/ml peptides.

The sample here was CD4+ T cells from PBMCs cultured with HCoV-OC43 spike peptides, taken before COVID-19 vaccination. As to subset: HCoV-OC43 spike overlapping peptide pool stimulation. The rearrangement links TRBV6-5 to TRBJ2-5; tentative D call: TRBD1 (6 bases). This TCR was recovered from a human donor who received a COVID-19 vaccine. The CDR3, as DNA: TGTGCCAGCAGTCCGACCGGGACACGGGGGACCCAGTACTTC. The encoded protein is CASSPTGTRGTQYF.